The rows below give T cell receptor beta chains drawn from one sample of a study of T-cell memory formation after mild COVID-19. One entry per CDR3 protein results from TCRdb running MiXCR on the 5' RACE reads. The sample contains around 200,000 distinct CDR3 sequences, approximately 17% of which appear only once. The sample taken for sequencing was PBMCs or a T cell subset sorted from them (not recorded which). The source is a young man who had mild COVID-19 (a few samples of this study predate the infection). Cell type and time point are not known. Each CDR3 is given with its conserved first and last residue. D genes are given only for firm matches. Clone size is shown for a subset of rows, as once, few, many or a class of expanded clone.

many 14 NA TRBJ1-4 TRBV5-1 TGCGCCAGCAGCTTGGGGCGAACTAATGAAAAACTGTTTTTT CASSLGRTNEKLFF
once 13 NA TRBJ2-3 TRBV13 TGTGACAGCAGCTTAGTTCGCACAGATACGCAGTATTTT CDSSLVRTDTQYF
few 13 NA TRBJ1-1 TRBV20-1 TGCAGTGCTAGGGGGGACCAATCCGCTGAAGCTTTCTTT CSARGDQSAEAFF
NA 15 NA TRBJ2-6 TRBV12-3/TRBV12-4 TGTGCCAGCAGTTTGGGGGGGCCTGGGGCCAACGTCCTGACTTTC CASSLGGPGANVLTF
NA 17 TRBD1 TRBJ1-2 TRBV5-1 TGCGCCAGCAGCTTGGAGGGGGCCCCCCGGGCAGGGGGTGGCTACACCTTC CASSLEGAPRAGGGYTF
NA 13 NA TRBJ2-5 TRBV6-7 TGTGCCAGCGGGGGCCTCGTTTCTGAGACCCAGTACTTC CASGGLVSETQYF
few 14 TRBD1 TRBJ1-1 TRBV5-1 TGCGCCAGCAGCTTCAGGGGGCTGAACACTGAAGCTTTCTTT CASSFRGLNTEAFF
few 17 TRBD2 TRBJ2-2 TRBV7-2 TGTGCCAGCAGCTTTTCTAGCGGGGAGTATAGATCCGGGGAGCTGTTTTTT CASSFSSGEYRSGELFF
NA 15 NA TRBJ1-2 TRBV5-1 TGCGCCAGCAGCTCCCACATACGCCTCGACTATGGCTACACCTTC CASSSHIRLDYGYTF
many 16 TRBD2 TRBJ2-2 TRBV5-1 TGCGCCAGCAGCCGTGCTAGCGGGGCGAACACCGGGGAGCTGTTTTTT CASSRASGANTGELFF
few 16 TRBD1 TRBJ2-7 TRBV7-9 TGTGCCAGCAGCCCGGCGCGCGGGACAGGAACCTACGAGCAGTACTTC CASSPARGTGTYEQYF
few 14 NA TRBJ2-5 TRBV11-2 TGTGCCAGCAGCTTATACACCTCGCAAGAGACCCAGTACTTC CASSLYTSQETQYF
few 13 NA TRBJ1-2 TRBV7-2 TGTGCCAGCAGCGACAGAGTCATGTATGGCTACACCTTC CASSDRVMYGYTF
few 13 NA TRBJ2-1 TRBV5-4 TGTGCCAGCAGCGCCATCGGACCAGGTGAGCAGTTCTTC CASSAIGPGEQFF
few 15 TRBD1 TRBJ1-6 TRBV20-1 TGCAGTGCTAGGGCAGGGGGCGCAGATAATTCACCCCTCCACTTT CSARAGGADNSPLHF
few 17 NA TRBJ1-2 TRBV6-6 TGTGCCAGCAGTTATGCGGGCTACTCGGAAATACAAATTGGCTACACCTTC CASSYAGYSEIQIGYTF
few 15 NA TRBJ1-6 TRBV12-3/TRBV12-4 TGTGCCAGCAGACCACAGGGCGGGGAACATTCACCCCTCCACTTT CASRPQGGEHSPLHF
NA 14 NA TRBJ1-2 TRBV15 TGTGCCACCAGCAGAGACCGGGGCGACTATGGCTACACCTTC CATSRDRGDYGYTF
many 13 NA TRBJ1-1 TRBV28 TGTGCCAGCAGTTTGCGCAGGAACACTGAAGCTTTCTTT CASSLRRNTEAFF
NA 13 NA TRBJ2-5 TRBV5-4 TGTGCCAGCAGCTTCAGGGTTAGTGAGACCCAGTACTTC CASSFRVSETQYF
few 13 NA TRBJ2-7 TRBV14 TGTGCCAGCAGTCGACAGCTATCCTACGAGCAGTACTTC CASSRQLSYEQYF
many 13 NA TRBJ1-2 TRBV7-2 TGTGCCAGCAGCTTTGGCAGGAACTATGGCTACACCTTC CASSFGRNYGYTF
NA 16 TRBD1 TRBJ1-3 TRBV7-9 TGTGCCAGCAGCCCCAGACAGGGGGCCTCGGGAAACACCATATATTTT CASSPRQGASGNTIYF
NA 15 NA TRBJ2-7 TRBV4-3 TGCGCCAGCAGCCAAGAATCCCAGCGTCGCTACGAGCAGTACTTC CASSQESQRRYEQYF